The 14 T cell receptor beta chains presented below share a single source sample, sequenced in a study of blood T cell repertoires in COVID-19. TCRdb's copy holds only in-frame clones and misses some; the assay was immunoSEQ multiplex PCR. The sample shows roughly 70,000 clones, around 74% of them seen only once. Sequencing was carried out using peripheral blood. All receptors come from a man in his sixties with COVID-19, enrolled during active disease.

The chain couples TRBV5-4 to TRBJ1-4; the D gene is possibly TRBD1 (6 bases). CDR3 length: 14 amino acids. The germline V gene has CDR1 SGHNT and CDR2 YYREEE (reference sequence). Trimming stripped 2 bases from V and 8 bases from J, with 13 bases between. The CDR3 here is CASSFNREGEKLFF. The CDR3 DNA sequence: TGTGCCAGCAGCTTTAACAGGGAAGGGGAAAAACTGTTTTTT. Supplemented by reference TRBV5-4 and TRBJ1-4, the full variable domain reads ETGVTQSPTHLIKTRGQQVTLRCSSQSGHNTVSWYQQALGQGPQFIFQYYREEENGRGNFPPRFSGLQFPNYSSELNVNALELDDSALYLCASSFNREGEKLFFGSGTQLSVL.

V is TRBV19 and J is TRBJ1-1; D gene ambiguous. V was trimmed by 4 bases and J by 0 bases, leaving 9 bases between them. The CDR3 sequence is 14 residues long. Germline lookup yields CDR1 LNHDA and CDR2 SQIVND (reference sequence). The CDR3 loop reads CASSTPTVNTEAFF. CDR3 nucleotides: TGTGCCAGTAGTACTCCAACTGTGAACACTGAAGCTTTCTTT.

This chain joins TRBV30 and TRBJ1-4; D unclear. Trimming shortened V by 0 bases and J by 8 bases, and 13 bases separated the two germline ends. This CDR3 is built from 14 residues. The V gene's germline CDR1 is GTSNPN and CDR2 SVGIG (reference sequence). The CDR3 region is CAWSVTGDGEKLFF. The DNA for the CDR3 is TGTGCCTGGAGTGTAACCGGGGATGGGGAAAAACTGTTTTTT.

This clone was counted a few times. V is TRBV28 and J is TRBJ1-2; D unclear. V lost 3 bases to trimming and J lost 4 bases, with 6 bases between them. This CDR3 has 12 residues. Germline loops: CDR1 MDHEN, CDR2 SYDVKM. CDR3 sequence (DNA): TGTGCCAGCAGTTTGGAGGGCTATGGCTACACCTTC. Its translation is CASSLEGYGYTF.

The CDR3 reads CASSLQEAGELFF. The CDR3 nucleotides read TGTGCCAGCAGCTTGCAGGAGGCCGGGGAGCTGTTTTTT. The chain links TRBV11-3 to TRBJ2-2, with a possible D match to TRBD2 (5 bases). Trimming shortened V by 3 bases and J by 6 bases, and 8 bases separated the two germline ends. Germline assignment: CDR1 SGHNT and CDR2 YENEEA. This CDR3 is built from 13 residues.

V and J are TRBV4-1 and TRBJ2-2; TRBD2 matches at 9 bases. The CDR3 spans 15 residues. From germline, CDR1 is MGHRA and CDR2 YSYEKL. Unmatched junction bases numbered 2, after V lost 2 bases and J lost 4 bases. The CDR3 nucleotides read TGCGCCAGCAGCCAAAAAGCGGGAGGCACCGGGGAGCTGTTTTTT. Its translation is CASSQKAGGTGELFF.

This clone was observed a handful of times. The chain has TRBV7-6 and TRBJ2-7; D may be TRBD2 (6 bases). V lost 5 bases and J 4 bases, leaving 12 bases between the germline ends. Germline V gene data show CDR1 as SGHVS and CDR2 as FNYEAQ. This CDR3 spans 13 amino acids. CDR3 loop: CASSPGVIYEQYF. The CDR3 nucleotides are TGTGCCAGCAGCCCGGGGGTTATTTACGAGCAGTACTTC.

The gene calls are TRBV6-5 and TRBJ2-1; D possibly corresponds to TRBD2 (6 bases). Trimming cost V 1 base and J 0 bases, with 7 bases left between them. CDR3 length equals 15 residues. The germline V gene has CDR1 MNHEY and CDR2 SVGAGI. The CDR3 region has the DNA TGTGCCAGCAGTTACTTCGGGAGCTCCTACAATGAGCAGTTCTTC. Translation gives CASSYFGSSYNEQFF.

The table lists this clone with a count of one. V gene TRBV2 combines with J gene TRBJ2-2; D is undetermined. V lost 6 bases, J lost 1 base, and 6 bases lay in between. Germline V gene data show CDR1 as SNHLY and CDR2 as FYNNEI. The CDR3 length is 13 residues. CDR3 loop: CASRPGNTGELFF. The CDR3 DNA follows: TGTGCCAGCAGACCAGGGAACACCGGGGAGCTGTTTTTT.

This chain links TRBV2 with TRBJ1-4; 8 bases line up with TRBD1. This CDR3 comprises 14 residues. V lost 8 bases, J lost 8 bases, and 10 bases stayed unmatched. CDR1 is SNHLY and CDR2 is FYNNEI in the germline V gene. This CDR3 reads CASGGLSGGEKLFF. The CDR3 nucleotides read TGTGCCAGCGGCGGTCTTTCAGGGGGCGAAAAACTGTTTTTT. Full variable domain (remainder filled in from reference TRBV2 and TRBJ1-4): EPEVTQTPSHQVTQMGQEVILRCVPISNHLYFYWYRQILGQKVEFLVSFYNNEISEKSEIFDDQFSVERPDGSNFTLKIRSTKLEDSAMYFCASGGLSGGEKLFFGSGTQLSVL.

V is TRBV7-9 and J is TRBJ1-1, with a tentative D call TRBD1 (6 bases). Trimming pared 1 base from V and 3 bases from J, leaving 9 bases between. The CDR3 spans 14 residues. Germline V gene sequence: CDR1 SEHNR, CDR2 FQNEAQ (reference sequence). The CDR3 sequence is CASSLVQGYTEAFF. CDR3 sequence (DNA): TGTGCCAGCAGCTTAGTACAGGGCTACACTGAAGCTTTCTTT.

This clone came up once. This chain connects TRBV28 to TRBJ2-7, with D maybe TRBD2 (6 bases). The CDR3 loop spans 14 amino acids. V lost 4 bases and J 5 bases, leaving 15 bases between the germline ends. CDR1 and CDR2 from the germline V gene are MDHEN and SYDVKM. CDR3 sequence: CASSSPAGFHEQYF. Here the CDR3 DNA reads TGTGCCAGCAGTTCCCCCGCGGGGTTTCACGAGCAGTACTTC.

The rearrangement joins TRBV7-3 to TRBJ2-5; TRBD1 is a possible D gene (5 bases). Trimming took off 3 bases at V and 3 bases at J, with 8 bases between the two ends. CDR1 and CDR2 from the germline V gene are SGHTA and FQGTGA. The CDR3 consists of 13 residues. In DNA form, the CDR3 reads TGTGCCAGCAGCTTTGGGGCGGAAGAGACCCAGTACTTC. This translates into CASSFGAEETQYF.

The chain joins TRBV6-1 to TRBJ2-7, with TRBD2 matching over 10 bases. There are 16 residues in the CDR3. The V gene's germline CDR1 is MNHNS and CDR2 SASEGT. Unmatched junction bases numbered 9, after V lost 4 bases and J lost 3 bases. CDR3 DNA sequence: TGTGCCAGCAGTGTGATGAGTAGCGGGAGGTTCTACGAGCAGTACTTC. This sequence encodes CASSVMSSGRFYEQYF.